This record covers a single T cell receptor (beta chain). The antigen is not known. The length of the CDR3 is 17 residues. V lost 2 bases to trimming and J lost 4 bases, with 17 bases between them. CDR1 is MDHEN, CDR2 SYDVKM, per germline. This specimen belongs to a study of cytomegalovirus exposure and HLA in healthy donors. Findings and caveats of the study: The study recorded about 160 TCR beta chains that were cytomegalovirus-associated.

The method was immunoSEQ multiplex PCR; TCRdb's version includes in-frame clones alone and lacks a portion of them. The profile shows some 150,000 clones, around nine tenths of them singletons. The receptor's source is a young man in good health and CMV-seropositive. The chain is built from TRBV28 and TRBJ2-2, with a possible D match to TRBD2 (6 bases). Specimen: PBMCs. CDR3 in DNA: TGTGCCAGCAGTTTACCCCGGGGGTCGCCGGGCACCGGGGAGCTGTTTTTT. This translates into CASSLPRGSPGTGELFF.